A selection of T cell receptor beta chains follows, all from one sample in a study of cytotoxic CD8 clonotypes in ibrutinib-treated CLL. The table came from immunoSEQ multiplex PCR; TCRdb's copy has only in-frame clones and leaves some out. Here the sample spans about 130,000 clones, 84% being singletons. The input for sequencing was PBMCs, taken after 24 months of ibrutinib treatment. The origin of the receptors is a human donor with chronic lymphocytic leukemia. CDR3s include the opening cysteine and the closing phenylalanine or tryptophan. D genes are given only for firm matches.

D,J,V,CDR3,DNA
NA,TRBJ1-5,TRBV10-3,CAISERGSSNQPQHF,TGTGCCATCAGTGAACGGGGTTCTAGCAATCAGCCCCAGCATTTT
TRBD1,TRBJ1-2,TRBV19,CASRSGGSNYGYTF,TGTGCCAGTCGGTCAGGGGGCTCTAACTATGGCTACACCTTC
NA,TRBJ2-5,TRBV7-2,CASSLRSDQETQYF,TGTGCCAGCAGCTTAAGGAGCGATCAAGAGACCCAGTACTTC
NA,TRBJ2-5,TRBV10-3,CAISVERAETQYF,TGTGCCATCAGTGTGGAGAGGGCCGAGACCCAGTACTTC
NA,TRBJ1-3,TRBV6-5,CASSYSNVRNTIYF,TGTGCCAGCAGTTACTCGAATGTTCGAAACACCATATATTTT
TRBD2,TRBJ2-4,TRBV7-9,CASSPPGTSGGLNIQYF,TGTGCCAGCAGCCCGCCCGGGACTAGCGGGGGGTTAAACATTCAGTACTTC
TRBD1,TRBJ2-7,TRBV15,CATSTDRGSYEQYF,TGTGCCACCAGCACTGACAGGGGCTCCTACGAGCAGTACTTC
NA,TRBJ2-7,TRBV30,CAWSPTRQGAYEQYF,TGTGCCTGGAGTCCCACCCGGCAGGGCGCCTACGAGCAGTACTTC
NA,TRBJ2-6,TRBV12-5,CASGSTRVSFSGANVLTF,TGTGCTAGTGGTTCGACCAGGGTATCCTTCTCTGGGGCTAACGTCCTGACTTTC
TRBD2,TRBJ2-7,TRBV7-8,CASRAQGGPYEQYF,TGTGCCAGCAGAGCCCAGGGAGGGCCCTACGAGCAGTACTTC